These 20 T cell receptor beta chains were all obtained from the same sample, sequenced in a study of long-term antiretroviral therapy in people with HIV. Samples were assayed with immunoSEQ v3.0 at survey level. Assay: immunoSEQ multiplex PCR; the TCRdb copy retains only in-frame clones and omits some. The table includes about 24,000 clones, roughly 87% detected once. Sequencing used unsorted PBMCs, obtained 1.8 years before starting antiretroviral therapy. All receptors come from a man aged 45-65 years with HIV.

The chain couples TRBV5-1 to TRBJ1-5; D not resolved. The CDR3 extends over 14 amino acids. Trimming removed 0 bases at V and 3 bases at J, with 7 bases between. Germline assignment: CDR1 SGHRS and CDR2 YFSETQ. The CDR3 DNA reads TGCGCCAGCAGCTTGGGGGAGCTCAATCAGCCCCAGCATTTT. Amino acids: CASSLGELNQPQHF.

The gene calls are TRBV6-5 and TRBJ2-1; the match to TRBD1 covers 7 bases. After removal of 6 bases from V and 7 bases from J, the junction contained 12 bases not matched to a gene. Germline CDR1 is MNHEY and CDR2 is SVGAGI. There are 15 residues in the CDR3. The CDR3 DNA follows: TGTGCCAGCAGCCTAGACAGGGCGGGCGTAAATGAGCAGTTCTTC. This sequence encodes CASSLDRAGVNEQFF.

The chain joins TRBV7-2 to TRBJ1-2, with 9 bases matching TRBD1. The CDR3 extends over 15 amino acids. Germline V CDR1 and CDR2: SGHTA, FQGNSA. J lost 7 bases, V lost 5 bases, and 11 bases had no gene match. This chain's CDR3 is CASSLHGQGIGGYTF. CDR3 nucleotides: TGTGCCAGCAGCCTTCATGGACAGGGGATCGGTGGCTACACCTTC.

The chain has TRBV11-2 and TRBJ2-1; D is perhaps TRBD1 or TRBD2 (6 bases each). With 2 bases removed from V and 4 bases from J, the gap between germline ends came to 12 bases. This CDR3 is 15 amino acids long. The V gene's germline CDR1 is SGHAT and CDR2 FQNNGV. The CDR3: CASSLYSGAYNEQFF. CDR3 nucleotides: TGTGCCAGCAGCTTATATTCGGGGGCGTACAATGAGCAGTTCTTC.

This clone was detected a few times. V usage is TRBV5-1 and J usage is TRBJ1-2; a weak D match, TRBD1 (5 bases). CDR3 size: 15 residues. Germline CDR1 SGHRS, CDR2 YFSETQ. With 3 bases removed from V and 4 bases from J, the gap between germline ends came to 16 bases. CDR3 DNA sequence: TGCGCCAGCAGCTGGGGGGTCGGGGCCCCCTATGGCTACACCTTC. Its protein product is CASSWGVGAPYGYTF.

On this clone itself: Distinct nucleotide sequences in the sample also encode this CDR3. The rearrangement joins TRBV18 to TRBJ1-5; D is uncertain. The V end lost 4 bases, the J end lost 1 base, and 5 bases lay between the germline ends. The germline V gene has CDR1 KGHSH and CDR2 LQKENI. This CDR3 is built from 13 residues. CDR3 in DNA: TGTGCCAGCTCACAAGGAAGCAATCAGCCCCAGCATTTT. Translated: CASSQGSNQPQHF.

The V gene is TRBV19, the J gene TRBJ2-2, with 9 bases aligning to TRBD2. Germline assignment: CDR1 LNHDA and CDR2 SQIVND (reference sequence). This CDR3 contains 16 residues. Germline trimming cut 6 bases from V and 4 bases from J; bases unmatched to any gene: 9. The CDR3 is CASRGGGGTFTGELFF. In DNA, the CDR3 is TGTGCCAGTAGAGGCGGGGGGGGAACATTCACCGGGGAGCTGTTTTTT.

The chain joins TRBV19 to TRBJ1-3; D gene unclear. V gave up 6 bases and J gave up 0 bases, with 18 bases separating them. Germline CDR1 reads LNHDA; CDR2 reads SQIVND (reference sequence). The CDR3 totals 17 residues. The chain's CDR3 is CASSTVHSTISGNTIYF. CDR3 nucleotides: TGTGCCAGTAGCACAGTTCACAGTACCATCTCTGGAAACACCATATATTTT.

V and J are TRBV5-1 and TRBJ1-6, with a weak D call TRBD1 (5 bases). Looked up from germline, CDR1 is SGHRS and CDR2 is YFSETQ. This CDR3 region has 13 residues. Trimming took off 5 bases at V and 3 bases at J, with 6 bases between the two ends. CDR3 loop: CASRQDYNSPLHF. The CDR3 bases are TGCGCCAGCAGACAGGACTATAATTCACCCCTCCACTTT.

V is TRBV5-1 and J is TRBJ2-2; D is ambiguous. CDR3 length: 14 amino acids. Trimming removed 2 bases from V and 4 bases from J, with 9 bases in between. Per germline, CDR1 SGHRS and CDR2 YFSETQ. The CDR3 DNA reads TGCGCCAGCAGCTTTTTAGCTGGCACCGGGGAGCTGTTTTTT. Protein sequence: CASSFLAGTGELFF.

The rearrangement uses TRBV7-8 and TRBJ1-1, with 7 positions matching TRBD1. In germline, CDR1 is SGHVS, CDR2 FQNEAQ. There are 15 residues in the CDR3. The junction had 7 bases not matched to a gene; V was cut back by 1 base and J by 5 bases. CDR3 residues: CASSLGSRGLTEAFF. The DNA for the CDR3 is TGTGCCAGCAGCTTAGGATCCAGGGGGTTGACTGAAGCTTTCTTT.

The chain is built from TRBV30 and TRBJ1-5; maybe TRBD1 (5 bases). The CDR3 has 13 amino acids. From germline, CDR1 is GTSNPN and CDR2 SVGIG (reference sequence). With 2 bases removed from V and 5 bases from J, the gap between germline ends came to 10 bases. The chain's CDR3 is CAWSWSGDQPQHF. In DNA form, the CDR3 reads TGTGCCTGGAGTTGGTCGGGGGATCAGCCCCAGCATTTT.

Here the CDR3 reads CASSEAGGLDTQYF. For the CDR3, the DNA is TGTGCCAGCAGTGAGGCGGGAGGGCTAGATACGCAGTATTTT. The chain joins TRBV6-1 to TRBJ2-3; TRBD2 matches 9 bases. The germline V gene encodes CDR1 MNHNS and CDR2 SASEGT. V trimming: 3 bases; J trimming: 5 bases; junction bases outside the gene matches: 3. CDR3 length equals 14 residues.

This clone turned up a few times. The chain combines TRBV5-8 with TRBJ1-1, with a tentative D call TRBD1 (6 bases). The germline V gene has CDR1 SGHTS and CDR2 YDEGEE. This CDR3 is 14 amino acids long. Trimming took off 2 bases at V and 3 bases at J, with 11 bases between the two ends. Written as DNA, the CDR3 is TGTGCCAGCAGCTTCAGGGGATCTGACACTGAAGCTTTCTTT. Its protein is CASSFRGSDTEAFF.

V gene TRBV9 combines with J gene TRBJ2-7; D is perhaps TRBD2 (7 bases). Germline V gene lookup returns CDR1 SGDLS and CDR2 YYNGEE. The CDR3 extends over 15 amino acids. V lost 0 bases, J lost 3 bases, and 13 bases lay in between. The CDR3 region is CASSVATGGFYEQYF. As DNA, the CDR3 is TGTGCCAGCAGCGTAGCTACGGGGGGCTTCTACGAGCAGTACTTC.

The chain recombines TRBV7-2 with TRBJ2-1, with D perhaps matching TRBD1 (5 bases). The length of the CDR3 is 14 residues. CDR1 is SGHTA, CDR2 FQGNSA, per germline. V gave up 0 bases and J gave up 9 bases, with 12 bases separating them. CDR3 nucleotides: TGTGCCAGCAGCTTAGCGGTGGACACCGGTGAGCAGTTCTTC. Translated, it gives CASSLAVDTGEQFF.

The chain uses TRBV18 and TRBJ2-2; the match to TRBD1 covers 7 bases. The germline V gene has CDR1 KGHSH and CDR2 LQKENI. Trimming removed 2 bases from V and 10 bases from J; junction bases left unmatched: 10. The CDR3 is 15 amino acids. CDR3 DNA: TGTGCCAGCTCACCATCCCGACAGGGTTTTTTGGAGCTGTTTTTT. As protein: CASSPSRQGFLELFF.

The chain recombines TRBV28 with TRBJ2-2; 7 nucleotides line up with TRBD1. The CDR3 totals 15 residues. Per the germline V gene, CDR1 is MDHEN and CDR2 is SYDVKM. Trimming at V came to 4 bases and at J to 4 bases, leaving 6 bases not matched to a gene. DNA for the CDR3: TGTGCCAGCAGTTCCGGGGACAGCGCCACCGGGGAGCTGTTTTTT. This translates into CASSSGDSATGELFF.

The chain combines TRBV5-6 with TRBJ1-1, with D hard to call. This CDR3 comprises 14 residues. V gave up 0 bases and J gave up 3 bases, with 9 bases separating them. The germline V gene has CDR1 SGHDT and CDR2 YYEEEE. Here the CDR3 reads CASSLDSWDTEAFF. CDR3 bases: TGTGCCAGCAGCTTGGACAGTTGGGACACTGAAGCTTTCTTT.

This clone has only one observation. This sequence joins TRBV7-2 and TRBJ2-3; 8 bases align to TRBD1. J was trimmed by 0 bases and V by 5 bases; bases with no gene match: 4. Germline V gives CDR1 SGHTA, CDR2 FQGNSA. This CDR3 comprises 15 residues. The CDR3 sequence is CASSARQGSTDTQYF. CDR3 sequence (DNA): TGTGCCAGCAGCGCGCGACAGGGGAGCACAGATACGCAGTATTTT.